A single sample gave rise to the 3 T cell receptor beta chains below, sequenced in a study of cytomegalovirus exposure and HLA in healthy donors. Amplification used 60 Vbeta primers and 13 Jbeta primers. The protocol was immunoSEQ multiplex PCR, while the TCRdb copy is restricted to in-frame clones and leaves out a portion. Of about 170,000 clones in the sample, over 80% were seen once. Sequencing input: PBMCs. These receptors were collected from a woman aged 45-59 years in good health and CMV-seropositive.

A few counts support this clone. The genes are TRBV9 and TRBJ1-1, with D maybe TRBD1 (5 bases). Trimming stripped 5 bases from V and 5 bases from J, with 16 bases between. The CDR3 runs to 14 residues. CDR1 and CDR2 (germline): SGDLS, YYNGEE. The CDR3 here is CASSLQGIGTEAFF. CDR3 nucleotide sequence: TGTGCCAGCAGTCTTCAGGGAATTGGTACTGAAGCTTTCTTT.

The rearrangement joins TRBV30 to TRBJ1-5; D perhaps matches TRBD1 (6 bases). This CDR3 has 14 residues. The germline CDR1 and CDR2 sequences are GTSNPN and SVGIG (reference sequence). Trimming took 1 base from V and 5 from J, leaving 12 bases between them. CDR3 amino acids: CAWSATGFDQPQHF. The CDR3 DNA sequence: TGTGCCTGGAGTGCCACAGGGTTCGATCAGCCCCAGCATTTT. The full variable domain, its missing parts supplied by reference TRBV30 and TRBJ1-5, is SQTIHQWPATLVQPVGSPLSLECTVEGTSNPNLYWYRQAAGRGLQLLFYSVGIGQISSEVPQNLSASRPQDRQFILSSKKLLLSDSGFYLCAWSATGFDQPQHFGDGTRLSIL.

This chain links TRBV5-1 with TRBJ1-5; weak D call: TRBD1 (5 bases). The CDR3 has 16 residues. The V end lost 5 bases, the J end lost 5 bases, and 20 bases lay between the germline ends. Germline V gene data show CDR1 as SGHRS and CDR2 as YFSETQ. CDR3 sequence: CASSPRAEGPYQPQHF. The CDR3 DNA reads TGCGCCAGCAGTCCGAGGGCGGAGGGACCTTATCAGCCCCAGCATTTT.